The 25 T cell receptor beta chains below all came from one sample that was sequenced in a study of CD8+ T cells in alopecia areata. Investigators isolated RNA and reverse transcribed it into cDNA to act as the sequencing template. TCRdb's table, derived via immunoSEQ multiplex PCR, lists solely in-frame clones and lacks some. Altogether roughly 120,000 clones are present, about 60% being singletons, with the ten largest covering around 2.7%. Material for sequencing was CD4+ T cells sorted from blood. These receptor sequences come from a human donor in good health.

J is TRBJ1-2 and V is TRBV27; D is unresolved. V was cut by 6 bases and J by 7 bases, with 15 bases left in between. The V gene's germline CDR1 is MNHEY and CDR2 SMNVEV (reference sequence). CDR3 length: 13 residues. CDR3 protein: CASSRGPLGGYTF. The CDR3, as DNA: TGTGCCAGCAGCCGAGGACCGCTGGGTGGCTACACCTTC.

The V and J genes are TRBV15 and TRBJ1-4; D uncertain. Germline CDR1 reads LNHNV; CDR2 reads YYDKDF (reference sequence). The CDR3 is 14 residues long. Deletions cut 0 bases from V and 4 bases from J, with 6 bases between. CDR3: CATSRDRGNEKLFF. For the CDR3, the DNA is TGTGCCACCAGCAGAGATCGGGGTAATGAAAAACTGTTTTTT.

V is TRBV30 and J is TRBJ2-6; D is uncertain. V lost 2 bases to trimming and J lost 4 bases, with 12 bases between them. CDR1 GTSNPN and CDR2 SVGIG come from the germline V gene (reference sequence). This CDR3 spans 15 amino acids. CDR3: CAWSRGARGANVLTF. The CDR3 DNA is TGTGCCTGGAGTAGAGGTGCGCGGGGGGCCAACGTCCTGACTTTC. Together with reference TRBV30 and TRBJ2-6, the CDR3 gives the full variable domain: SQTIHQWPATLVQPVGSPLSLECTVEGTSNPNLYWYRQAAGRGLQLLFYSVGIGQISSEVPQNLSASRPQDRQFILSSKKLLLSDSGFYLCAWSRGARGANVLTFGAGSRLTVL.

This clone was recorded a few times. This chain uses TRBV5-4 with TRBJ2-2; D is uncertain. Germline CDR1 reads SGHNT; CDR2 reads YYREEE (reference sequence). V lost 1 base to trimming and J lost 1 base, with 8 bases between them. This CDR3 is built from 15 residues. The CDR3 nucleotides read TGTGCCAGCAGCTTGAACAGAGAGAACACCGGGGAGCTGTTTTTT. Its protein is CASSLNRENTGELFF.

This chain links TRBV5-6 with TRBJ1-1; D gene unclear. V was clipped by 4 bases and J by 1 base, with 11 bases between them. The length of the CDR3 is 14 residues. Germline CDR1 reads SGHDT; CDR2 reads YYEEEE. CDR3 protein: CASSPEHTNTEAFF. CDR3 bases: TGTGCCAGCAGCCCAGAACACACGAACACTGAAGCTTTCTTT.

The V and J genes are TRBV15 and TRBJ2-7; D is unclear. V gave up 0 bases and J gave up 10 bases, with 13 bases separating them. The CDR3 covers 13 residues. CDR1 is LNHNV, CDR2 YYDKDF, per germline (reference sequence). The CDR3 nucleotides are TGTGCCACCAGCAGAGATTGGCCCTCTACACAGTACTTC. This translates into CATSRDWPSTQYF.

J is TRBJ1-1 and V is TRBV29-1; D not resolved. V lost 6 bases and J 1 base, leaving 12 bases between the germline ends. Germline V lookup: CDR1 SQVTM, CDR2 ANQGSEA. The CDR3 contains 13 residues. CDR3 sequence: CSVERVGNTEAFF. The CDR3 nucleotides read TGCAGCGTCGAAAGGGTGGGGAACACTGAAGCTTTCTTT.

Only one count was recorded for this clone. The chain combines TRBV5-6 with TRBJ1-6; D may be TRBD1 (5 bases). This CDR3 spans 13 amino acids. V was cut by 4 bases and J by 6 bases, with 8 bases left in between. CDR1 and CDR2 from the germline V gene are SGHDT and YYEEEE. The CDR3 coding sequence is TGTGCCAGCAGCGGGACTCTTAATTCACCCCTCCACTTT. Encoded protein: CASSGTLNSPLHF.

This chain uses TRBV5-6 with TRBJ2-2; D is possibly TRBD1 or TRBD2 (5 bases each). Germline CDR1 reads SGHDT; CDR2 reads YYEEEE. V lost 2 bases to trimming and J lost 6 bases, with 11 bases between them. CDR3 size: 14 residues. Here the CDR3 DNA reads TGTGCCAGCAGCTTACCTTGGGGGTCCGGGGAGCTGTTTTTT. Protein product: CASSLPWGSGELFF.

The CDR3 spells CASEGATASYEQYF. CDR3 in DNA: TGTGCCAGCGAGGGGGCGACTGCTTCCTACGAGCAGTACTTC. The V call is TRBV2, the J call TRBJ2-7; the match to TRBD1 covers 7 bases. The germline V gene has CDR1 SNHLY and CDR2 FYNNEI. With V trimmed by 8 bases and J by 1 base, 8 bases remained unmatched. The CDR3 covers 14 residues.

This rearrangement joins TRBV30 to TRBJ2-7, with 8 bases that match TRBD1. Trimming at V came to 5 bases and at J to 5 bases, leaving 2 bases not matched to a gene. The V gene's germline CDR1 is GTSNPN and CDR2 SVGIG (reference sequence). The CDR3 covers 11 residues. CDR3 DNA: TGTGCCTGGCAGGGGGCTAACGAGCAGTACTTC. Translated, it gives CAWQGANEQYF. Using reference TRBV30 and TRBJ2-7 for the parts outside the CDR3, the full variable domain is SQTIHQWPATLVQPVGSPLSLECTVEGTSNPNLYWYRQAAGRGLQLLFYSVGIGQISSEVPQNLSASRPQDRQFILSSKKLLLSDSGFYLCAWQGANEQYFGPGTRLTVT.

This chain connects TRBV29-1 to TRBJ2-3; TRBD1 aligns across 7 bases. With V trimmed by 6 bases and J by 8 bases, 8 bases remained unmatched. CDR3 length: 12 amino acids. Germline-derived CDR1 and CDR2 are SQVTM and ANQGSEA. CDR3 DNA sequence: TGCAGCGTAGCTGACAGGGCTGGTACGCAGTATTTT. Translation gives CSVADRAGTQYF.

This chain joins TRBV15 and TRBJ1-1; no definite D call. The CDR3 totals 13 residues. V was pared by 7 bases and J by 2 bases, with 11 bases between. The germline V gene encodes CDR1 LNHNV and CDR2 YYDKDF (reference sequence). The CDR3 region is CATTSGKNTEAFF. The CDR3, as DNA: TGTGCCACCACCTCGGGTAAAAACACTGAAGCTTTCTTT.

This clone appeared once. The chain carries TRBV5-1 and TRBJ2-3; tentatively, D is TRBD2 (6 bases). CDR3 size: 14 residues. In germline, CDR1 is SGHRS, CDR2 YFSETQ. The V and J ends lost 1 base and 4 bases respectively, with 10 bases between them. Written as DNA, the CDR3 is TGCGCCAGCAGCTTGATTGCGGGACCAGATACGCAGTATTTT. Translating gives CASSLIAGPDTQYF.

This clone has a handful of counts. The chain joins TRBV5-1 to TRBJ1-2, with D possibly TRBD1 on 6 matching bases. The CDR3 consists of 15 residues. Germline V gene lookup returns CDR1 SGHRS and CDR2 YFSETQ. V lost 4 bases and J lost 5, with 18 bases in between. CDR3 sequence: CASSPSGGARYGYTF. The DNA for the CDR3 is TGCGCCAGCAGCCCTTCGGGGGGCGCGAGGTATGGCTACACCTTC.

The V call is TRBV27, the J call TRBJ2-5; possible D gene TRBD1, 5 bases. The germline V gene encodes CDR1 MNHEY and CDR2 SMNVEV (reference sequence). CDR3 length: 18 amino acids. With 8 bases removed from V and 2 bases from J, the gap between germline ends came to 27 bases. CDR3 loop: CASGRLVDRALPQETQYF. The CDR3 coding sequence is TGTGCCAGCGGACGACTGGTAGACAGAGCCCTACCACAAGAGACCCAGTACTTC.

This clone was seen once. The rearrangement uses TRBV10-3 and TRBJ2-5; a weak D match, TRBD2 (7 bases). Germline V CDR1 and CDR2: ENHRY, SYGVKD. There are 13 residues in the CDR3. Trimming removed 8 bases from V and 5 bases from J, with 15 bases in between. The CDR3 DNA is TGTGCCATCGGGGGGGCCGTTGGGGAGACCCAGTACTTC. Residues: CAIGGAVGETQYF.

This chain joins TRBV18 and TRBJ2-7; the match to TRBD1 covers 10 bases. In germline, CDR1 is KGHSH, CDR2 LQKENI. V lost 2 bases to trimming and J lost 2 bases; unmatched junction nucleotides: 15. This CDR3 is built from 19 residues. CDR3 loop: CASSPETGGSDQLPYEQYF. For the CDR3, the DNA is TGTGCCAGCTCACCAGAGACAGGGGGCTCTGATCAGCTTCCCTACGAGCAGTACTTC. The full variable domain, its missing parts supplied by reference TRBV18 and TRBJ2-7, is NAGVMQNPRHLVRRRGQEARLRCSPMKGHSHVYWYRQLPEEGLKFMVYLQKENIIDESGMPKERFSAEFPKEGPSILRIQQVVRGDSAAYFCASSPETGGSDQLPYEQYFGPGTRLTVT.

V gene TRBV29-1 combines with J gene TRBJ2-5; D unclear. The CDR3 length is 13 residues. The V gene's germline CDR1 is SQVTM and CDR2 ANQGSEA. Trimming cost V 2 bases and J 1 base, with 8 bases left between them. CDR3: CSVEFRSQETQYF. The CDR3 nucleotides are TGCAGCGTTGAATTCAGGTCCCAAGAGACCCAGTACTTC.

This clone has just a few counts. V and J are TRBV29-1 and TRBJ2-3, with D perhaps TRBD2 (6 bases). V was trimmed by 8 bases and J by 3 bases, leaving 15 bases between them. The CDR3 contains 13 residues. Germline CDR1 and CDR2: SQVTM and ANQGSEA. This CDR3 reads CSSRGSVTDTQYF. In DNA form, the CDR3 reads TGCAGCTCCCGGGGGTCCGTAACAGATACGCAGTATTTT.

This clone was detected only a few times. The chain links TRBV6-5 to TRBJ2-4; D unclear. The germline CDR1 and CDR2 sequences are MNHEY and SVGAGI. The CDR3 consists of 14 residues. Trimming stripped 7 bases from V and 6 bases from J, with 16 bases between. The CDR3 loop reads CASTSDVLSNIQYF. The CDR3 DNA sequence: TGTGCCAGCACCTCGGACGTGCTCTCAAACATTCAGTACTTC.

The chain is built from TRBV23-1 and TRBJ1-1; D perhaps matches TRBD1 (5 bases). TRBV23-1 is marked as an open reading frame, function uncertain. V was cut by 3 bases and J by 6 bases, with 11 bases left in between. CDR3 size: 13 residues. CDR3 sequence reads: CASSHWGIAEAFF. The CDR3 coding sequence is TGCGCCAGCAGTCATTGGGGCATAGCTGAAGCTTTCTTT.

The chain carries TRBV9 and TRBJ2-7, with D possibly being TRBD2 (6 bases). Germline CDR1 SGDLS, CDR2 YYNGEE. The ends were cut back, 4 bases at V and 0 bases at J, with 14 bases in the middle. The CDR3 length is 15 residues. CDR3 in amino acids: CASSRSRGGSYEQYF. The DNA of the CDR3 is TGTGCCAGCAGCCGAAGTAGGGGAGGCTCCTACGAGCAGTACTTC.

CDR3 nucleotide sequence: TGTGCCTGGAGTCGGTGGACAGCCTACAATGAGCAGTTCTTC. Protein product: CAWSRWTAYNEQFF. The chain recombines TRBV30 with TRBJ2-1; D is possibly TRBD1 (6 bases). The CDR3 extends over 14 amino acids. Trimming cost V 2 bases and J 2 bases, with 10 bases left between them. Germline-derived CDR1 and CDR2 are GTSNPN and SVGIG (reference sequence). Full variable domain (missing parts from reference TRBV30 and TRBJ2-1): SQTIHQWPATLVQPVGSPLSLECTVEGTSNPNLYWYRQAAGRGLQLLFYSVGIGQISSEVPQNLSASRPQDRQFILSSKKLLLSDSGFYLCAWSRWTAYNEQFFGPGTRLTVL.

The table lists this clone with a few counts. The chain employs TRBV19 and TRBJ2-2, with TRBD1 identical over 12 bases. J lost 4 bases, V lost 7 bases, and 7 bases had no gene match. CDR1 is LNHDA and CDR2 is SQIVND in the germline V gene (reference sequence). The CDR3 contains 16 residues. As DNA, the CDR3 is TGTGCCAGTATCCCGGGACAGGGGGCGCTCACCGGGGAGCTGTTTTTT. Encoded protein: CASIPGQGALTGELFF.